This section outlines one TCR beta chain sequence together with its context. Its antigen is unknown. With a J-beta primer mix and a sample-barcoded 5' primer, a second PCR ran about 6 to 11 cycles. Using its own MiXCR run on the 5' RACE reads, TCRdb lists one record per CDR3 protein. Among hundreds of thousands of distinct CDR3 sequences listed, roughly three fifths were seen once. These data originate in a study of blood T cells in healthy people across ages. General study results and limits: Age brought a roughly linear fall in TCR beta diversity measured per million T cells.

The CDR3 runs to 12 residues. CDR1 SGHTA and CDR2 FQGNSA come from the germline V gene. The receptor's source is a man aged 55 to 70 in good health. Input material: blood. The chain is built from TRBV7-2 and TRBJ2-5; the D is unclear. The J call may be faulty, since TRBJ2-7 better matches the DNA end. The CDR3 sequence: CASRPDLAEQYF. In DNA form, the CDR3 reads TGTGCCAGCAGACCTGACTTGGCCGAGCAGTACTTC.